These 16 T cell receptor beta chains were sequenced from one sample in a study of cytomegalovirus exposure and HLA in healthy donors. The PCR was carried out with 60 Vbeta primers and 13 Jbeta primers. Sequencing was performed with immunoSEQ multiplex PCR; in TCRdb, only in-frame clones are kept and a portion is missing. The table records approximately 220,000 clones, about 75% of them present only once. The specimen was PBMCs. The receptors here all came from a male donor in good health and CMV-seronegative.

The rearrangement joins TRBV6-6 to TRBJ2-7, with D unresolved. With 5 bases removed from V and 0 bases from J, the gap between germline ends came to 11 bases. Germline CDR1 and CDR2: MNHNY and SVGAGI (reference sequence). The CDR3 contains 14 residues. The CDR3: CASSPQVSSYEQYF. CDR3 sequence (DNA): TGTGCCAGCAGTCCCCAGGTGAGCTCCTACGAGCAGTACTTC.

The CDR3 loop is CASSESRGVESPLHF. The CDR3 DNA follows: TGTGCCAGCAGTGAATCCAGGGGTGTTGAATCACCCCTCCACTTT. The chain combines TRBV2 with TRBJ1-6, with D possibly matching TRBD1 (6 bases). V was clipped by 2 bases and J by 10 bases, with 15 bases between them. There are 15 residues in the CDR3. Germline V gene lookup returns CDR1 SNHLY and CDR2 FYNNEI.

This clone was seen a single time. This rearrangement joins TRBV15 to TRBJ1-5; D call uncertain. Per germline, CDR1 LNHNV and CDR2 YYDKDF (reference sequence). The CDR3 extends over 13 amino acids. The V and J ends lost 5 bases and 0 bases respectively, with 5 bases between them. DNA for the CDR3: TGTGCCACCAGCTCTAATAGCAATCAGCCCCAGCATTTT. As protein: CATSSNSNQPQHF.

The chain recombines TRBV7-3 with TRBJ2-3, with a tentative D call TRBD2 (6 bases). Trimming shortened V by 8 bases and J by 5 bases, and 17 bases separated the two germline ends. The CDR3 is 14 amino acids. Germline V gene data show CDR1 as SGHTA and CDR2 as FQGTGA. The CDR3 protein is CASRRSGVGDTQYF. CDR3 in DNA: TGTGCCAGCCGCCGGTCGGGGGTCGGAGATACGCAGTATTTT.

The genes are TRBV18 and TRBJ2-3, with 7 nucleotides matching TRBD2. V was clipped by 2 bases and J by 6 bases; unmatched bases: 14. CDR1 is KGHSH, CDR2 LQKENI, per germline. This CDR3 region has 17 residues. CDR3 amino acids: CASSPSSERGKEDTQYF. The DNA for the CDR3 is TGTGCCAGCTCACCATCGTCCGAGCGGGGAAAAGAGGATACGCAGTATTTT. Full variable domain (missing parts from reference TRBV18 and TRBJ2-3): NAGVMQNPRHLVRRRGQEARLRCSPMKGHSHVYWYRQLPEEGLKFMVYLQKENIIDESGMPKERFSAEFPKEGPSILRIQQVVRGDSAAYFCASSPSSERGKEDTQYFGPGTRLTVL.

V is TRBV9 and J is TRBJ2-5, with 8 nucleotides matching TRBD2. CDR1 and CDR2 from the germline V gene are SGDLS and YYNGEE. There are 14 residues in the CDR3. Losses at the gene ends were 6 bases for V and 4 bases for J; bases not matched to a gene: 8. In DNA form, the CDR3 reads TGTGCCAGCAAAAGTGAGCTAGCGGGAGAGACCCAGTACTTC. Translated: CASKSELAGETQYF.

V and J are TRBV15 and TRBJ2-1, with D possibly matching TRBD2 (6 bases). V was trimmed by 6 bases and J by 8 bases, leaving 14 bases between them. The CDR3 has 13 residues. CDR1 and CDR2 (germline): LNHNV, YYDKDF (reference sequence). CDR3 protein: CATRQPRGDEQFF. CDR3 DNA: TGTGCCACCAGACAGCCGCGGGGCGATGAGCAGTTCTTC.

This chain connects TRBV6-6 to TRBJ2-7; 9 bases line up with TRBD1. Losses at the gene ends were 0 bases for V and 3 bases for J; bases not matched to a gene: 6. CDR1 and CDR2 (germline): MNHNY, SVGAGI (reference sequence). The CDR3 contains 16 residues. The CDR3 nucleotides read TGTGCCAGCAGTTACTCGTGGACAGGGGAACGCTACGAGCAGTACTTC. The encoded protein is CASSYSWTGERYEQYF.

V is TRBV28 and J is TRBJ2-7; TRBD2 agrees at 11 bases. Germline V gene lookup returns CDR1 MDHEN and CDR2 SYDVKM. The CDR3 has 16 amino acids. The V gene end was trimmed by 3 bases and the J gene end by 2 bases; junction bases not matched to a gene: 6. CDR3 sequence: CASSLLAGGATYEQYF. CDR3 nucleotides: TGTGCCAGCAGTTTGCTAGCGGGAGGCGCTACCTACGAGCAGTACTTC.

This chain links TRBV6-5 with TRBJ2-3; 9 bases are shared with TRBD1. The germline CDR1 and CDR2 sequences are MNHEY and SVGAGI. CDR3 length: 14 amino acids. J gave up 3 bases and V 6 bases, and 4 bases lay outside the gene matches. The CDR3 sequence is CASRSQGATDTQYF. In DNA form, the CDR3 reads TGTGCCAGCAGATCACAGGGGGCAACAGATACGCAGTATTTT.

The CDR3 here is CASSLGTGRNQPQHF. CDR3 coding DNA: TGCGCCAGCAGCTTAGGGACAGGGAGGAATCAGCCCCAGCATTTT. The chain employs TRBV5-1 and TRBJ1-5, with 9 bases matching TRBD1. The CDR3 has 15 amino acids. From germline, CDR1 is SGHRS and CDR2 YFSETQ. The junction had 4 bases not matched to a gene; V was cut back by 2 bases and J by 4 bases.

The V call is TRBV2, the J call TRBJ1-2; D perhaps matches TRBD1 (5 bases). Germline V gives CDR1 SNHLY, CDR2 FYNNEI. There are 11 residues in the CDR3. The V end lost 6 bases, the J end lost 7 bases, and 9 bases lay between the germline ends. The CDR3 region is CASRTRVGYTF. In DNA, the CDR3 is TGTGCCAGCAGAACCAGGGTTGGCTACACCTTC. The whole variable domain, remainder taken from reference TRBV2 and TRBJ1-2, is EPEVTQTPSHQVTQMGQEVILRCVPISNHLYFYWYRQILGQKVEFLVSFYNNEISEKSEIFDDQFSVERPDGSNFTLKIRSTKLEDSAMYFCASRTRVGYTFGSGTRLTVV.

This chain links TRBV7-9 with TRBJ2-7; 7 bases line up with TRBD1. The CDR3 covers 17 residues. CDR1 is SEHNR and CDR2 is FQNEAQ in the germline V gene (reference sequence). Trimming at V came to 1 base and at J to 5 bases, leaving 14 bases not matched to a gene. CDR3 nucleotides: TGTGCCAGCAGCTTAGTTTCTGGGCTCAGGGGGTTCAACGAGCAGTACTTC. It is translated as CASSLVSGLRGFNEQYF.

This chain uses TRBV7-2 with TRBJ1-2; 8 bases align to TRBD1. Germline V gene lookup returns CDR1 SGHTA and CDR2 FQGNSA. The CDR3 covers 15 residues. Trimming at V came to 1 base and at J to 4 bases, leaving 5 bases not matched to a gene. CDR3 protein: CASSLEGQAGYGYTF. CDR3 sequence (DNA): TGTGCCAGCAGCTTAGAGGGACAGGCGGGCTATGGCTACACCTTC.

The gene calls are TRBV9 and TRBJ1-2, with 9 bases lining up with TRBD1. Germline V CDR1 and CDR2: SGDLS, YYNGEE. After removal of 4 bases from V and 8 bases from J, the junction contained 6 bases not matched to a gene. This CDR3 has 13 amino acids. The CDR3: CASSPRDREGYTF. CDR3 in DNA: TGTGCCAGCAGCCCCCGGGACAGGGAGGGCTACACCTTC.

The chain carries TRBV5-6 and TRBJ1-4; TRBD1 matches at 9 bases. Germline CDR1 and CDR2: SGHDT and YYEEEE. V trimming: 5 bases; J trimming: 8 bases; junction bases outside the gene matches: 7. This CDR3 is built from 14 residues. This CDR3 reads CASRGTGLEEKLFF. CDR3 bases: TGTGCCAGCAGGGGGACAGGGTTGGAAGAAAAACTGTTTTTT.